This T cell receptor beta chain was sequenced in a study of T cells in women clearing cervical HPV infection. Whole-study context: Case blood drawn at lesion detection; control blood after infection cleared. Cases' blood sampling followed lesion detection by median approximately 150 days (90 to 200). Broader study findings: A classifier using richness and V gene abundances reached an AUC of more than 0.75. CIN3+ cases had significantly higher TCR repertoire richness than controls, but evenness did not differ.

Turning to this clone: Antigen unknown. The read stops 3 residues short of the end of the CDR3; the missing end is completed from the germline J gene.

This table comes from immunoSEQ multiplex PCR, and its TCRdb copy is limited to in-frame clones, with some not included. Its table lists tens of thousands of clones. This CDR3 contains 15 residues. CDR1 ENHRY and CDR2 SYGVKD come from the germline V gene. This receptor was obtained from a woman aged 18-70 years with a cervical HPV16 infection that either progressed to CIN3+ or cleared (not recorded which). The genes are TRBV10-3 and TRBJ1-2; 7 bases are shared with TRBD1. Sequencing was performed on blood buffy coat. The DNA read from the CDR3 is TGTGCCATCAGTCCTAACCAAGGACAGGATGGAGGC. Translated: CAISPNQGQDGG. The full-length CDR3 reads as CAISPNQGQDGGYTF.